This T cell receptor beta chain was captured in a study of shared clonotypes between healthy human individuals. The V and J ends lost 7 bases and 4 bases, in that order; junction bases with no gene match: 5. Germline V gives CDR1 MNHNY, CDR2 SVGAGI (reference sequence). The CDR3 length is 14 residues. The study's findings and limits: Naive CD4 clonotype sharing across four donors was 4% to 5%.

The naive CD8 fraction comprised CD45RO-negative cells positively selected for CCR7 and excluded terminally differentiated effector memory CD45RA+ cells. Every contributor of samples was a Caucasian grown-up residing in Nashville, Tennessee. A remark on this clone: Its antigen is unknown.

Method: immunoSEQ multiplex PCR; TCRdb's copy keeps in-frame clones and lacks some. The sample holds hundreds of thousands of clones, 80% to 95% seen once. The source is a young man in good health. The chain recombines TRBV6-6 with TRBJ2-1, with 9 bases matching TRBD2. The sequencing input was naive CD8+ T cells sorted from blood. CDR3 sequence: CASTPGLAYNEQFF. The CDR3 DNA reads TGTGCCAGCACCCCCGGACTAGCGTACAATGAGCAGTTCTTC.